One and the same sample provided the 16 T cell receptor beta chains below, sequenced in a study of blood T cells in healthy people across ages (dated by TCRdb to 2013 to 2016). The receptor library was made with 5' RACE. The reads were generated on an Illumina HiSeq 2500. A second PCR of roughly 6 to 12 cycles was run with a J-beta primer mix and a sample-barcoded 5' primer. TCRdb ran its own pipeline on the public reads, namely fastp trimming at Q25 and MiXCR clone calling, and kept in-frame beta chains. Rows with one shared CDR3 protein collapse into an entry with the most common genes and DNA. The sample table shows about 1.7 million distinct CDR3 sequences, and 28% are seen once. Of the sample, 7.7% falls within the top ten clones. Sample: blood. The receptors here all came from a young woman in good health.

CDR3 DNA sequence: TGCGCCAGCAGCTCGCCCCGGTCAGGCACCATGAACACTGAAGCTTTCTTT. As protein: CASSSPRSGTMNTEAFF. The chain links TRBV5-1 to TRBJ1-1; the D is unclear. Germline V gene data show CDR1 as SGHRS and CDR2 as YFSETQ. The V and J ends lost 3 bases and 0 bases respectively, with 18 bases between them. This CDR3 is 17 amino acids long. Complete variable domain (other parts from reference TRBV5-1 and TRBJ1-1): KAGVTQTPRYLIKTRGQQVTLSCSPISGHRSVSWYQQTPGQGLQFLFEYFSETQRNKGNFPGRFSGRQFSNSRSEMNVSTLELGDSALYLCASSSPRSGTMNTEAFFGQGTRLTVV.

The chain has TRBV5-5 and TRBJ2-5, with a possible D match to TRBD1 (5 bases). V gave up 6 bases and J gave up 5 bases, with 14 bases separating them. Germline CDR1 SGHKS, CDR2 YYEKEE (reference sequence). CDR3 length equals 13 residues. CDR3 sequence: CASTLAGRETQYF. CDR3 in DNA: TGTGCCAGCACCCTGGCAGGGCGGGAGACCCAGTACTTC.

This clonotype has only a few counts. This chain joins TRBV7-6 and TRBJ2-2; 9 bases fit TRBD2. CDR3 size: 15 residues. CDR1 and CDR2 from the germline V gene are SGHVS and FNYEAQ. V gave up 1 base and J gave up 7 bases; unmatched junction bases: 4. CDR3: CASSLEPSGNGELFF. The DNA for the CDR3 is TGTGCCAGCAGCTTAGAACCTAGCGGGAACGGGGAGCTGTTTTTT.

This rearrangement joins TRBV10-3 to TRBJ2-5; TRBD1 matches at 8 bases. The end of the DNA aligns better with TRBJ2-7, so the J call may be wrong. This CDR3 is built from 14 residues. The germline V gene has CDR1 ENHRY and CDR2 SYGVKD. The CDR3 DNA follows: TGTGCCATCAGCGCCGGGACAGGAGACTACGAGCAGTACTTC. Its translation is CAISAGTGDYEQYF.

The table lists this clonotype with many counts. The CDR3 DNA reads as TGTGCCAGCACCAAAGAGGGAGGGAGGGAGACCCAGTACTTC. Translated, it gives CASTKEGGRETQYF. The chain links TRBV2 to TRBJ2-5; TRBD2 matches at 7 bases. The CDR3 is 14 amino acids. Germline assignment: CDR1 SNHLY and CDR2 FYNNEI. Trimming cost V 7 bases and J 5 bases; bases outside gene matches: 10. Full variable domain (missing parts from reference TRBV2 and TRBJ2-5): EPEVTQTPSHQVTQMGQEVILRCVPISNHLYFYWYRQILGQKVEFLVSFYNNEISEKSEIFDDQFSVERPDGSNFTLKIRSTKLEDSAMYFCASTKEGGRETQYFGPGTRLLVL.

This clonotype was detected ten times or more. The CDR3, as DNA: TGCAGTTTGCCCGGCCTATACTCCGATACGCAGTATTTT. Amino acid sequence: CSLPGLYSDTQYF. The J gene is TRBJ2-3, the V gene TRBV20-1; D is ambiguous. V was cut by 8 bases and J by 6 bases, with 18 bases left in between. This CDR3 comprises 13 residues. CDR1 DFQATT and CDR2 SNEGSKA come from the germline V gene (reference sequence).

As for this clonotype: Just one base apart from a much larger clone, this may be a read error. The chain employs TRBV20-1 and TRBJ2-5; 13 bases match TRBD2. The CDR3 runs to 18 residues. The ends lost 0 bases at V and 4 bases at J; junction bases unmatched: 11. The V gene's germline CDR1 is DFQATT and CDR2 SNEGSKA (reference sequence). CDR3 sequence: CSARETSGGDVYRETQYF. CDR3 sequence (DNA): TGCAGTGCTAGAGAAACTAGCGGGGGGGACGTGTACCGAGAGACCCAGTACTTC.

This chain uses TRBV7-9 with TRBJ1-4; TRBD1 agrees at 8 bases. V dropped 0 bases and J dropped 3; count of bases not matched to a gene: 3. The germline CDR1 and CDR2 sequences are SEHNR and FQNEAQ (reference sequence). The CDR3 length is 16 residues. The CDR3 DNA is TGTGCCAGCAGCTTAGCGACAGGGGACCCTAATGAAAAACTGTTTTTT. It is translated as CASSLATGDPNEKLFF.

This clonotype has just a few counts. V is TRBV6-6 and J is TRBJ1-5; D call uncertain. Germline CDR1 MNHNY, CDR2 SVGAGI (reference sequence). The CDR3 consists of 13 residues. V shed 6 bases and J shed 0 bases, with 6 bases lying between them. The CDR3 DNA reads as TGTGCCAGCAGACGGATTAGCAATCAGCCCCAGCATTTT. It yields the protein CASRRISNQPQHF.

This clonotype has only a few counts. This chain connects TRBV7-6 to TRBJ2-5, with TRBD2 matching over 14 bases. Germline-derived CDR1 and CDR2 are SGHVS and FNYEAQ. The CDR3 consists of 18 residues. The V and J ends lost 4 bases and 1 base, in that order; junction bases with no gene match: 8. The CDR3 here is CASSSKAGTSGSQETQYF. The DNA of the CDR3 is TGTGCCAGCAGCTCGAAGGCCGGGACTAGCGGGAGCCAAGAGACCCAGTACTTC.

Concerning this clonotype itself: This may stem from a read error, because a much larger clone lies one nucleotide away. This chain links TRBV5-1 with TRBJ2-7, with TRBD2 identical over 12 bases. The CDR3 sequence is 14 residues long. CDR1 is SGHRS and CDR2 is YFSETQ in the germline V gene. CDR3 DNA sequence: TGCGCCGGCAGCGCGGGACTAGCGGGCTACGAGCAGTACTTC. Amino acids: CAGSAGLAGYEQYF. The variable domain in full, with the rest retrieved from reference TRBV5-1 and TRBJ2-7, is KAGVTQTPRYLIKTRGQQVTLSCSPISGHRSVSWYQQTPGQGLQFLFEYFSETQRNKGNFPGRFSGRQFSNSRSEMNVSTLELGDSALYLCAGSAGLAGYEQYFGPGTRLTVT.

The chain uses TRBV19 and TRBJ2-1; perhaps TRBD2 as D (6 bases). The CDR3 is 15 residues long. Germline V gene lookup returns CDR1 LNHDA and CDR2 SQIVND (reference sequence). V lost 3 bases to trimming and J lost 4 bases, with 13 bases between them. CDR3 in amino acids: CASSMVSGGYNEQFF. The CDR3 DNA reads as TGTGCCAGTAGTATGGTTTCCGGGGGTTACAATGAGCAGTTCTTC.

This clonotype was detected only a few times. V is TRBV11-2 and J is TRBJ2-1, with a possible D match to TRBD2 (7 bases). CDR1 is SGHAT and CDR2 is FQNNGV in the germline V gene. This CDR3 has 14 amino acids. Trimming took 3 bases from V and 7 from J, leaving 13 bases between them. This chain's CDR3 is CASSFPGGQNEQFF. The CDR3 bases are TGTGCCAGCAGCTTCCCCGGGGGGCAAAATGAGCAGTTCTTC. The full variable domain, in which reference TRBV11-2 and TRBJ2-1 provide the parts outside the CDR3, is EAGVAQSPRYKIIEKRQSVAFWCNPISGHATLYWYQQILGQGPKLLIQFQNNGVVDDSQLPKDRFSAERLKGVDSTLKIQPAKLEDSAVYLCASSFPGGQNEQFFGPGTRLTVL.

This chain connects TRBV6-5 to TRBJ1-1; D is uncertain. In germline, CDR1 is MNHEY, CDR2 SVGAGI. This CDR3 spans 15 amino acids. Between the trimmed V and J ends, which lost 0 bases and 0 bases, there was a span of 8 bases. CDR3 in amino acids: CASSYSAALNTEAFF. The CDR3 region has the DNA TGTGCCAGCAGTTACTCGGCGGCTTTGAACACTGAAGCTTTCTTT.

There are many counts of this clonotype. V usage is TRBV7-8 and J usage is TRBJ2-7; D may be TRBD2 (6 bases). CDR1 SGHVS and CDR2 FQNEAQ come from the germline V gene. V shed 2 bases and J shed 2 bases, with 13 bases lying between them. The CDR3 runs to 15 residues. CDR3 nucleotide sequence: TGTGCCAGCAGCTTACGGGGCGGAGGGACCTACGAGCAGTACTTC. It encodes CASSLRGGGTYEQYF.

As for this clonotype: Germline and junction disagree at one end, which may indicate a read error. This rearrangement joins TRBV27 to TRBJ2-5; the D gene is possibly TRBD1 (6 bases). The CDR3 has 16 amino acids. CDR1 and CDR2 (germline): MNHEY, SMNVEV (reference sequence). Here the CDR3 reads CVSSATSGAPQETQYF. The CDR3 nucleotides read TGTGTCAGCAGCGCCACCTCAGGGGCACCCCAAGAGACCCAGTACTTC.